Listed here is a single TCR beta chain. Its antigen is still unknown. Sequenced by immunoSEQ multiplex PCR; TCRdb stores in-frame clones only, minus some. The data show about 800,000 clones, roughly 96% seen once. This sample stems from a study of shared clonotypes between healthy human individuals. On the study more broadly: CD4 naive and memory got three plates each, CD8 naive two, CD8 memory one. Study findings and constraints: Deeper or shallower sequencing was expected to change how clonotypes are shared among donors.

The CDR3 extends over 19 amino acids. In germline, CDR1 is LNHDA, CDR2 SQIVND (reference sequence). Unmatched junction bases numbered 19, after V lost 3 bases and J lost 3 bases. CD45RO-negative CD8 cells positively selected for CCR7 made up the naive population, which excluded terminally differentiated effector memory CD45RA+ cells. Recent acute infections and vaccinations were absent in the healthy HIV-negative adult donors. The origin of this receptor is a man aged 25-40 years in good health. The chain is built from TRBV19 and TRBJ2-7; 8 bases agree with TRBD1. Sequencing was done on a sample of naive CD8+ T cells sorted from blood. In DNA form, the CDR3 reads TGTGCCAGTAGTATTAAGGGCGCGGACAGGGTTGATATTCGCTACGAGCAGTACTTC. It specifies CASSIKGADRVDIRYEQYF.